Shown below are 25 T cell receptor beta chains from a single sample sequenced in a study of blood T cell repertoires in COVID-19. Clones were read by immunoSEQ multiplex PCR, and TCRdb kept only the in-frame ones, dropping some. The sample includes 250,000 to 400,000 clones, 88% of them seen just once. Source material: peripheral blood. These receptors all stem from a woman aged 30 to 39 with COVID-19, enrolled during active disease.

The chain links TRBV19 to TRBJ2-1; TRBD2 matches at 13 bases. Trimming removed 3 bases from V and 4 bases from J; junction bases left unmatched: 6. The CDR3 length is 17 residues. CDR1 is LNHDA, CDR2 SQIVND, per germline (reference sequence). The CDR3 sequence: CASSITSGGVAYNEQFF. The CDR3 DNA reads TGTGCCAGTAGTATTACTAGCGGGGGGGTTGCGTACAATGAGCAGTTCTTC. Complete variable domain (other parts from reference TRBV19 and TRBJ2-1): DGGITQSPKYLFRKEGQNVTLSCEQNLNHDAMYWYRQDPGQGLRLIYYSQIVNDFQKGDIAEGYSVSREKKESFPLTVTSAQKNPTAFYLCASSITSGGVAYNEQFFGPGTRLTVL.

The gene calls are TRBV18 and TRBJ2-6, with D maybe TRBD1 (5 bases). The CDR3 contains 16 residues. Germline V gene lookup returns CDR1 KGHSH and CDR2 LQKENI. The V gene lost 3 bases and the J gene lost 0 bases, with 9 bases spanning the gap. CDR3 amino acids: CASSPTANSGANVLTF. For the CDR3, the DNA is TGTGCCAGCTCACCGACAGCTAACTCTGGGGCCAACGTCCTGACTTTC. The full variable domain, with the rest looked up from reference TRBV18 and TRBJ2-6, is NAGVMQNPRHLVRRRGQEARLRCSPMKGHSHVYWYRQLPEEGLKFMVYLQKENIIDESGMPKERFSAEFPKEGPSILRIQQVVRGDSAAYFCASSPTANSGANVLTFGAGSRLTVL.

This rearrangement joins TRBV2 to TRBJ2-7, with TRBD2 as a possible D gene (7 bases). The V end was cut by 1 base, the J end by 6 bases, with 10 bases between. The CDR3 has 13 amino acids. Looked up from germline, CDR1 is SNHLY and CDR2 is FYNNEI. The CDR3 reads CASSEEGGGEQYF. CDR3 in DNA: TGTGCCAGCAGTGAAGAGGGAGGGGGCGAGCAGTACTTC.

This chain links TRBV6-5 with TRBJ1-1; D is ambiguous. This CDR3 has 16 residues. Germline V lookup: CDR1 MNHEY, CDR2 SVGAGI. Trimming removed 2 bases at V and 0 bases at J, with 13 bases between. CDR3 protein: CASSYRTRIMNTEAFF. The CDR3, as DNA: TGTGCCAGCAGTTACCGAACCAGGATCATGAACACTGAAGCTTTCTTT.

The genes are TRBV19 and TRBJ2-7; 7 bases agree with TRBD1. Germline assignment: CDR1 LNHDA and CDR2 SQIVND (reference sequence). Trimming took 5 bases from V and 2 from J; bases not matched to a gene: 6. The CDR3 totals 14 residues. This CDR3 is CASSDRQGAYEQYF. The CDR3 DNA sequence: TGTGCCAGTAGTGATCGACAGGGAGCCTACGAGCAGTACTTC.

This chain joins TRBV4-1 and TRBJ1-5; 9 bases line up with TRBD1. V lost 2 bases, J lost 0 bases, and 8 bases stayed unmatched. Germline V gives CDR1 MGHRA, CDR2 YSYEKL. CDR3 size: 18 residues. The CDR3 reads CASSQTDRGPYSNQPQHF. The CDR3 region has the DNA TGCGCCAGCAGCCAAACGGACAGGGGACCATATAGCAATCAGCCCCAGCATTTT.

The rearrangement uses TRBV9 and TRBJ2-2; the D gene is possibly TRBD1 (6 bases). V was shortened by 0 bases and J by 0 bases, with 6 bases between the two germline ends. Germline-derived CDR1 and CDR2 are SGDLS and YYNGEE. CDR3 length: 15 residues. CDR3 DNA: TGTGCCAGCAGCGTAGACAGGGCGAACACCGGGGAGCTGTTTTTT. Amino acids: CASSVDRANTGELFF.

This clone was seen only once. The sample has other DNA sequences that encode this CDR3 too. The CDR3, as DNA: TGTGCCAGCAGCCTAGATCAGCCCCAGCATTTT. As protein: CASSLDQPQHF. The rearrangement uses TRBV12-3 or TRBV12-4 and TRBJ1-5; D gene ambiguous. Trimming took 6 bases from V and 5 from J, leaving 5 bases between them. This CDR3 is 11 amino acids long.

The V gene is TRBV6-2 or TRBV6-3, the J gene TRBJ2-7; 7 bases map to TRBD2. Germline V CDR1 and CDR2: MNHEY, SVGEGT. The V gene end was trimmed by 0 bases and the J gene end by 4 bases; junction bases not matched to a gene: 12. This CDR3 has 17 residues. CDR3 nucleotide sequence: TGTGCCAGCAGTTACTCGCGGTCCAGCGGGAAAGTGTACGAGCAGTACGTC. This gives the protein CASSYSRSSGKVYEQYV.

The V gene is TRBV5-4, the J gene TRBJ1-2, with a tentative D call TRBD1 (6 bases). The V gene's germline CDR1 is SGHNT and CDR2 YYREEE (reference sequence). The germline V and J ends were trimmed by 4 bases and 0 bases, with 10 bases remaining between them. CDR3 length: 14 amino acids. The CDR3 protein is CASSNRDTNYGYTF. As DNA, the CDR3 is TGTGCCAGCAGCAACCGGGACACTAACTATGGCTACACCTTC.

The V call is TRBV5-1, the J call TRBJ2-5; TRBD1 aligns across 7 bases. Germline V gene lookup returns CDR1 SGHRS and CDR2 YFSETQ. V trimming: 6 bases; J trimming: 5 bases; junction bases outside the gene matches: 10. The CDR3 runs 14 residues. The CDR3 loop is CASNWDSHRETQYF. CDR3 nucleotide sequence: TGCGCCAGCAACTGGGACAGCCACCGGGAGACCCAGTACTTC. Complete variable domain (other parts from reference TRBV5-1 and TRBJ2-5): KAGVTQTPRYLIKTRGQQVTLSCSPISGHRSVSWYQQTPGQGLQFLFEYFSETQRNKGNFPGRFSGRQFSNSRSEMNVSTLELGDSALYLCASNWDSHRETQYFGPGTRLLVL.

The chain joins TRBV30 to TRBJ2-7; 8 nucleotides match TRBD1. Germline V gives CDR1 GTSNPN, CDR2 SVGIG (reference sequence). The trim removed 1 base at V and 7 bases at J, leaving 3 bases unmatched. The CDR3 is 12 residues long. CDR3 DNA sequence: TGTGCCTGGAGTGGGGGACAGGCTGAGCAGTACTTC. Amino acids: CAWSGGQAEQYF.

This clone was seen once. The chain carries TRBV15 and TRBJ1-1; D gene unclear. V dropped 0 bases and J dropped 1 base, with 9 bases sitting between them. This CDR3 spans 15 amino acids. CDR1 and CDR2 (germline): LNHNV, YYDKDF (reference sequence). The CDR3 bases are TGTGCCACCAGCAGAGATGGCGAGGGGAACACTGAAGCTTTCTTT. Protein sequence: CATSRDGEGNTEAFF.

The J gene is TRBJ1-4, the V gene TRBV10-2; 9 positions match TRBD1. Germline lookup yields CDR1 WSHSY and CDR2 SAAADI. V lost 6 bases and J lost 8; bases outside the gene matches: 7. The CDR3 runs to 14 residues. The CDR3 region is CASRPDRGDEKLFF. CDR3 coding DNA: TGCGCCAGCAGGCCGGACAGGGGAGACGAAAAACTGTTTTTT.

The chain combines TRBV21-1 with TRBJ2-3; the table's D call, TRBD2, was not checked against the DNA. TRBV21-1 is a recognized pseudogene. The CDR3 covers 13 residues. CDR3 nucleotide sequence: TGTGCCAGCAGCACAGAGGTAGCAGATACGCAGTATTTT. Its translation: CASSTEVADTQYF.

In regard to this clone: One junction end disagrees with the germline gene, perhaps due to a read error. The V call is TRBV15, the J call TRBJ1-1; D possibly corresponds to TRBD1 (5 bases). This CDR3 has 14 residues. The germline CDR1 and CDR2 sequences are LNHNV and YYDKDF (reference sequence). DNA for the CDR3: TGTGCCACCAGCAGACAGGGACTGAAGACTGAAGCTTTCTTT. It translates to CATSRQGLKTEAFF.

The chain recombines TRBV18 with TRBJ1-5, with a weak D call TRBD1 (5 bases). V dropped 6 bases and J dropped 2 bases, with 14 bases sitting between them. Germline V lookup: CDR1 KGHSH, CDR2 LQKENI. The CDR3 contains 15 residues. The CDR3 sequence is CASSLGPAGNQPQHF. The CDR3 coding sequence is TGTGCCAGCTCCTTGGGGCCCGCGGGCAATCAGCCCCAGCATTTT.

The chain employs TRBV24-1 and TRBJ1-1, with D tentatively TRBD1 (5 bases). The V gene's germline CDR1 is KGHDR and CDR2 SFDVKD. The CDR3 has 16 amino acids. Trimming pared 3 bases from V and 5 bases from J, leaving 18 bases between. In DNA form, the CDR3 reads TGTGCCACCAGTGATCGACCAGGGTTCGGTAGGACTGAAGCTTTCTTT. The encoded protein is CATSDRPGFGRTEAFF.

The chain uses TRBV5-5 and TRBJ1-1; D is undetermined. CDR3 size: 13 residues. V dropped 0 bases and J dropped 11 bases, with 14 bases sitting between them. CDR1 and CDR2 from the germline V gene are SGHKS and YYEKEE (reference sequence). CDR3 loop: CASSLVRAAEAFF. The DNA of the CDR3 is TGTGCCAGCAGCTTGGTGCGGGCTGCGGAGGCTTTCTTT.

This chain connects TRBV7-6 to TRBJ2-2; weak D call: TRBD2 (7 bases). V was shortened by 0 bases and J by 3 bases, with 11 bases between the two germline ends. The CDR3 is 16 residues long. Germline assignment: CDR1 SGHVS and CDR2 FNYEAQ. The CDR3 bases are TGTGCCAGCAGCTTAGCGGGGGGGCTAGACACCGGGGAGCTGTTTTTT. Residues: CASSLAGGLDTGELFF. The full variable domain, its missing parts supplied by reference TRBV7-6 and TRBJ2-2, is GAGVSQSPRYKVTKRGQDVALRCDPISGHVSLYWYRQALGQGPEFLTYFNYEAQQDKSGLPNDRFSAERPEGSISTLTIQRTEQRDSAMYRCASSLAGGLDTGELFFGEGSRLTVL.

The rearrangement uses TRBV5-1 and TRBJ1-4; weak D call: TRBD1 (6 bases). This CDR3 has 15 amino acids. With 0 bases removed from V and 8 bases from J, the gap between germline ends came to 14 bases. Germline lookup yields CDR1 SGHRS and CDR2 YFSETQ. CDR3 in amino acids: CASSLAGGGREKLFF. CDR3 sequence (DNA): TGCGCCAGCAGCTTGGCCGGCGGGGGGCGGGAAAAACTGTTTTTT.

The gene calls are TRBV6-5 and TRBJ1-3; D might be TRBD1 (5 bases). The CDR3 loop spans 14 amino acids. The V and J ends lost 5 bases and 1 base respectively, with 9 bases between them. Per germline, CDR1 MNHEY and CDR2 SVGAGI. The CDR3 sequence: CASSQGRSGNTIYF. CDR3 sequence (DNA): TGTGCCAGCAGTCAGGGCAGATCTGGAAACACCATATATTTT.

The CDR3 region is CASSFTRVRGYTF. The CDR3 DNA is TGTGCCAGCAGTTTCACCAGGGTTCGAGGCTACACCTTC. This sequence joins TRBV28 and TRBJ1-2, with a weak D call TRBD1 (5 bases). V gave up 3 bases and J gave up 8 bases, with 13 bases separating them. The CDR3 has 13 amino acids. Germline assignment: CDR1 MDHEN and CDR2 SYDVKM.

The chain has TRBV6-5 and TRBJ1-3; 8 nucleotides line up with TRBD1. Trimming at V came to 4 bases and at J to 8 bases, leaving 10 bases not matched to a gene. Germline-derived CDR1 and CDR2 are MNHEY and SVGAGI. The CDR3 consists of 15 residues. CDR3: CASSSTGGLEDTIYF. The CDR3 coding sequence is TGTGCCAGCAGTTCCACAGGGGGGCTTGAGGACACCATATATTTT.

The chain links TRBV15 to TRBJ2-2, with 7 bases lining up with TRBD2. V was clipped by 0 bases and J by 0 bases; unmatched bases: 4. Germline V lookup: CDR1 LNHNV, CDR2 YYDKDF (reference sequence). The CDR3 runs to 17 residues. CDR3 sequence reads: CATSRDRSGANTGELFF. As DNA, the CDR3 is TGTGCCACCAGCAGAGACCGGAGCGGGGCGAACACCGGGGAGCTGTTTTTT.